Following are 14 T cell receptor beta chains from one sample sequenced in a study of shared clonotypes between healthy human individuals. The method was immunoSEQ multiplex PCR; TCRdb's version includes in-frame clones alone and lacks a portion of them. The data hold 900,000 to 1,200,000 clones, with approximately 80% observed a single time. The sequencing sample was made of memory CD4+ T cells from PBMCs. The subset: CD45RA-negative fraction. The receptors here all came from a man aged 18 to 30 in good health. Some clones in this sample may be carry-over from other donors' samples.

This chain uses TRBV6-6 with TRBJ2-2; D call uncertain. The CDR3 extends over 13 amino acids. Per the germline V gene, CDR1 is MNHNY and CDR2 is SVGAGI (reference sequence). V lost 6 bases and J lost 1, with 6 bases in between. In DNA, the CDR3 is TGTGCCAGCAGCCCATGGAACACCGGGGAGCTGTTTTTT. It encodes CASSPWNTGELFF.

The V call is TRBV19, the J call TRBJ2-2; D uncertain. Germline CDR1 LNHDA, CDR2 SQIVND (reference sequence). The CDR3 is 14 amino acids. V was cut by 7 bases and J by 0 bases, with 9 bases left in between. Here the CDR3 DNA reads TGTGCCAGTAATAACGGCGCGAACACCGGGGAGCTGTTTTTT. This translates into CASNNGANTGELFF.

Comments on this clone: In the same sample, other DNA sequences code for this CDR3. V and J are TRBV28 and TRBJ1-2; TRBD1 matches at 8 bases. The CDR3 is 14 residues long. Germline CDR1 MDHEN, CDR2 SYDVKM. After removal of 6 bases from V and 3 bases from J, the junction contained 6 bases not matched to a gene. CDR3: CASSLRTGHYGYTF. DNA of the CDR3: TGTGCCAGCAGCCTTAGGACAGGGCACTATGGCTACACCTTC.

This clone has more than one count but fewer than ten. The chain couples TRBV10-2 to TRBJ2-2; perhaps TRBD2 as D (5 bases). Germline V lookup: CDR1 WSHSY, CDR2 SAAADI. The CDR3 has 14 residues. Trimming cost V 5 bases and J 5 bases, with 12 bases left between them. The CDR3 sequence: CASSSARVTGELFF. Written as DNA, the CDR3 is TGCGCCAGCAGTTCCGCGAGGGTGACCGGGGAGCTGTTTTTT.

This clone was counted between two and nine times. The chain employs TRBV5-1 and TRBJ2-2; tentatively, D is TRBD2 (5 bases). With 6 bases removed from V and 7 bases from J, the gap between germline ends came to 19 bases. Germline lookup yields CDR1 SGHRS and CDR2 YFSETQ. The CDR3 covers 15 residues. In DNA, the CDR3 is TGCGCCAGCAAGTCAGCGGCGAGTGGTAACGGGGAGCTGTTTTTT. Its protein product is CASKSAASGNGELFF.

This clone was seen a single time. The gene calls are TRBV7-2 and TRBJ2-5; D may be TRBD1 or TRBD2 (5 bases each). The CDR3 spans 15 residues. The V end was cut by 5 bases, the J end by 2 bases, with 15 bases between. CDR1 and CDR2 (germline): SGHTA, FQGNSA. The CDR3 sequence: CASSPPGRPQETQYF. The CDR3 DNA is TGTGCCAGCAGCCCACCGGGACGTCCACAAGAGACCCAGTACTTC.

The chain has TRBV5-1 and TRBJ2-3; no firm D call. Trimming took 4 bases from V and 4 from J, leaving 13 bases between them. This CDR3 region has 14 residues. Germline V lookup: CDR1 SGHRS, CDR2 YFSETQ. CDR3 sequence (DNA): TGCGCCAGCAGCGCAACTCCTGGGGCAGATACGCAGTATTTT. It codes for CASSATPGADTQYF.

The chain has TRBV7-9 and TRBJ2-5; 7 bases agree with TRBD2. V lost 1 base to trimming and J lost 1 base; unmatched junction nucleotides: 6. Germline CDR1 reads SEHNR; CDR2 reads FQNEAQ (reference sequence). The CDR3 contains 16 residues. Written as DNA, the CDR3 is TGTGCCAGCAGCTTAGGGTGGGGCGGGAGCCAAGAGACCCAGTACTTC. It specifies CASSLGWGGSQETQYF.

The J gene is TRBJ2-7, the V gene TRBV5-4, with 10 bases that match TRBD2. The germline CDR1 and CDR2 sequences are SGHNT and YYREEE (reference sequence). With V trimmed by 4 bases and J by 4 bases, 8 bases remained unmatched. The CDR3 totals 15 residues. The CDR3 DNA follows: TGTGCCAGCAGCAGTGCTAGCGGGAGACGGTACGAGCAGTACTTC. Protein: CASSSASGRRYEQYF.

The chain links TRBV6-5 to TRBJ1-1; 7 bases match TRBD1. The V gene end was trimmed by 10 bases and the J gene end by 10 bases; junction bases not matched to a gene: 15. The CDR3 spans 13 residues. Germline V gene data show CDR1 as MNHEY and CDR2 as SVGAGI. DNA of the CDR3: TGTGCCACCCGGGAACAGGGGATCTTGGGAGCTTTCTTT. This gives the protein CATREQGILGAFF.

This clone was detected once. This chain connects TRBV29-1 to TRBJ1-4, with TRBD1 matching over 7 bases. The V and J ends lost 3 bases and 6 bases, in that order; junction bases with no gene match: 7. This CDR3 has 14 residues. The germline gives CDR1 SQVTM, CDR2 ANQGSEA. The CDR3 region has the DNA TGCAGCGTTGACGTGACAGGGTCAGATGAAAAACTGTTTTTT. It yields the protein CSVDVTGSDEKLFF.

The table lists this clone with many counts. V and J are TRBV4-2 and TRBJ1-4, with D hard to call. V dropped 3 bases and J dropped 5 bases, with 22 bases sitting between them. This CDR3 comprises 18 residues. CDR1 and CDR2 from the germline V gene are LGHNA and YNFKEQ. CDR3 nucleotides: TGTGCCAGCAGCCATACTTACCTCCCCCAAGGTACCAATGAAAAACTGTTTTTT. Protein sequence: CASSHTYLPQGTNEKLFF.

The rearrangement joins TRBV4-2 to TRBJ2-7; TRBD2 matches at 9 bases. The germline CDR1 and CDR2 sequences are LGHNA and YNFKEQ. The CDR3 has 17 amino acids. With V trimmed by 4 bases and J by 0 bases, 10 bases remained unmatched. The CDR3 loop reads CASSRRLAESPSYEQYF. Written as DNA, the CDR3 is TGTGCCAGCAGCCGCAGACTAGCGGAGTCCCCCTCCTACGAGCAGTACTTC.

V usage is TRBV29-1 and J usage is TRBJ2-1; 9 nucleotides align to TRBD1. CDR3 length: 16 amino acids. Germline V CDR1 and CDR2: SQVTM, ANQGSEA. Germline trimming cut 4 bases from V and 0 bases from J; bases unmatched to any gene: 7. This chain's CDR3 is CSVAGTGWSSYNEQFF. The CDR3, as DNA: TGCAGCGTTGCTGGGACAGGGTGGAGCTCCTACAATGAGCAGTTCTTC.